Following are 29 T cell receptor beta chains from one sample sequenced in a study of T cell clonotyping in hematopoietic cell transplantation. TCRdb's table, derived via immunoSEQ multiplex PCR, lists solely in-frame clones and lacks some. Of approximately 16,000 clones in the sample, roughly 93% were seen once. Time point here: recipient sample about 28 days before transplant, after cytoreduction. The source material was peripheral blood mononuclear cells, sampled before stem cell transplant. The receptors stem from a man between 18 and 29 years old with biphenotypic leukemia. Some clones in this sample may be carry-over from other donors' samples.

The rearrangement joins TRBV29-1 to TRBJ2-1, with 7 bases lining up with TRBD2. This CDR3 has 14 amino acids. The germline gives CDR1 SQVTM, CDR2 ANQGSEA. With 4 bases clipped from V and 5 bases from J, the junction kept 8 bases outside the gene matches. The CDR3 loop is CSVVGGDLDNEQFF. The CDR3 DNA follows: TGCAGCGTTGTGGGGGGGGACCTAGACAATGAGCAGTTCTTC.

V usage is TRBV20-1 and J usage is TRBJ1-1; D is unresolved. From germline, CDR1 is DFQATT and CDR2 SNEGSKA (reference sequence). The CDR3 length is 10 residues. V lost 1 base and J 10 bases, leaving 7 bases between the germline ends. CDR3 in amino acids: CSARVQPAFF. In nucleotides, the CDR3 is TGCAGTGCTAGAGTGCAGCCAGCTTTCTTT.

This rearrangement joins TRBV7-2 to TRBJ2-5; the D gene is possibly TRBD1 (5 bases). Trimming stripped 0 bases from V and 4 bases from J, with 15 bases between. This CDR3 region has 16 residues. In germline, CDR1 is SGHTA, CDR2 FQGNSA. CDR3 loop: CASSLAGQGRGETQYF. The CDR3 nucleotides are TGTGCCAGCAGCTTAGCGGGGCAGGGAAGGGGAGAGACCCAGTACTTC.

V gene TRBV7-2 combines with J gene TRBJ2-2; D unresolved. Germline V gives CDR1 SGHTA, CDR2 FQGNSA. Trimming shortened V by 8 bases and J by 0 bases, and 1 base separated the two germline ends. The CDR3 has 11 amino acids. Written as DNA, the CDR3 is TGTGCCAGCTCGAACACCGGGGAGCTGTTTTTT. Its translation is CASSNTGELFF.

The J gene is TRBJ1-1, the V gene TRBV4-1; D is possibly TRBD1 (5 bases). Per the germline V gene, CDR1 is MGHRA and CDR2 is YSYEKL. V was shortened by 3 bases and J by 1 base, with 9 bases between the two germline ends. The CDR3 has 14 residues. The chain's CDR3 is CASSQGTPNTEAFF. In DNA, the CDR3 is TGCGCCAGCAGCCAGGGGACCCCGAACACTGAAGCTTTCTTT.

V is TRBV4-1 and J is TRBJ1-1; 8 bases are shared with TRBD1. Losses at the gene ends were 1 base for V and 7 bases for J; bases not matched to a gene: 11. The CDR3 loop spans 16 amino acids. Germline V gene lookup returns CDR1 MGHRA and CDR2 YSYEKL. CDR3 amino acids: CASSQGDRGGFDEAFF. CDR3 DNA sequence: TGCGCCAGCAGCCAAGGCGACAGGGGAGGGTTTGATGAAGCTTTCTTT.

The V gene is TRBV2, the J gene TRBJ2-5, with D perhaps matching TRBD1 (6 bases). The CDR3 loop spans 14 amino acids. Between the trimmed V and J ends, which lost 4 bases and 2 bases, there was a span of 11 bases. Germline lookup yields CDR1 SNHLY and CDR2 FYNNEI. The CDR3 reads CASSGTAIQETQYF. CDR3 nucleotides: TGTGCCAGCAGTGGGACAGCTATACAAGAGACCCAGTACTTC.

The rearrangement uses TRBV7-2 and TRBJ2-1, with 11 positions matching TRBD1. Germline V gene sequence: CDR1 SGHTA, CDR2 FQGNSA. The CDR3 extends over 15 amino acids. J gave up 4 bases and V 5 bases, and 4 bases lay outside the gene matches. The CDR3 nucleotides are TGTGCCAGCAGCCAGGGACAGGGGGGATACAATGAGCAGTTCTTC. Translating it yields CASSQGQGGYNEQFF.

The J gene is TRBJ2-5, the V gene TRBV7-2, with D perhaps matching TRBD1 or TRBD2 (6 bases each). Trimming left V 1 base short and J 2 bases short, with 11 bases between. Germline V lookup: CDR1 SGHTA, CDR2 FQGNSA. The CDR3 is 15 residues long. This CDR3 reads CASSLGGGGQETQYF. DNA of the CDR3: TGTGCCAGCAGCTTAGGTGGAGGGGGGCAAGAGACCCAGTACTTC. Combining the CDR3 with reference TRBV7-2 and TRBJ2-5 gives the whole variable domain GAGVSQSPSNKVTEKGKDVELRCDPISGHTALYWYRQSLGQGLEFLIYFQGNSAPDKSGLPSDRFSAERTGGSVSTLTIQRTQQEDSAVYLCASSLGGGGQETQYFGPGTRLLVL.

The CDR3 spells CASSYTIGQGETQYF. The CDR3 DNA follows: TGTGCCAGCAGTTACACGATCGGACAGGGGGAGACCCAGTACTTC. The chain has TRBV6-5 and TRBJ2-5, with TRBD1 matching over 9 bases. The CDR3 totals 15 residues. J lost 5 bases, V lost 2 bases, and 6 bases had no gene match. Germline CDR1 is MNHEY and CDR2 is SVGAGI.

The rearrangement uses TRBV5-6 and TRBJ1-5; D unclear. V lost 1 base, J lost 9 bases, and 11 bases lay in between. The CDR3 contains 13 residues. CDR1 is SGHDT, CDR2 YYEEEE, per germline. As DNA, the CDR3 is TGTGCCAGCAGCTTGAGAAGAAGTTGGCCCCAGCATTTT. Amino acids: CASSLRRSWPQHF.

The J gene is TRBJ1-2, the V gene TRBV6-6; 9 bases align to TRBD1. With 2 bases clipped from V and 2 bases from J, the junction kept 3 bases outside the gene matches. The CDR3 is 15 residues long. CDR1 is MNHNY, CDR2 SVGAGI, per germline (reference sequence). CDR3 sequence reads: CASSYGQGLNYGYTF. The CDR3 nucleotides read TGTGCCAGCAGTTACGGACAGGGGTTGAACTATGGCTACACCTTC.

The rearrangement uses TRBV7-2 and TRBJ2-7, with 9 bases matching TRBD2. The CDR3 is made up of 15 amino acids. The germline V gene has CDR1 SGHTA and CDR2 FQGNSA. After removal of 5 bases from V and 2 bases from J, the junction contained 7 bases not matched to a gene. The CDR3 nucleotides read TGTGCCAGCAGCCGATACGCTAGCGGGGCCTACGAGCAGTACTTC. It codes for CASSRYASGAYEQYF.

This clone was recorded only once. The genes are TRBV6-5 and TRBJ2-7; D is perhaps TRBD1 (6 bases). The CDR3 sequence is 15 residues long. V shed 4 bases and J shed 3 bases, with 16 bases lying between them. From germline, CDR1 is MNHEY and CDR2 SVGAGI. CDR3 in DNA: TGTGCCAGCAGTTCTAGATCGGGACACGGCTACGAGCAGTACTTC. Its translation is CASSSRSGHGYEQYF.

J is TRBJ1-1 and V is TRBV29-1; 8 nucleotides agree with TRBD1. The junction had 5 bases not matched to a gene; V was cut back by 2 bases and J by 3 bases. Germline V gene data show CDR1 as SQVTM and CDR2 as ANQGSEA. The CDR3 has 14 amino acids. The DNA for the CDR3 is TGCAGCGTTGAACCGGACAGGGTCCACACTGAAGCTTTCTTT. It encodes CSVEPDRVHTEAFF.

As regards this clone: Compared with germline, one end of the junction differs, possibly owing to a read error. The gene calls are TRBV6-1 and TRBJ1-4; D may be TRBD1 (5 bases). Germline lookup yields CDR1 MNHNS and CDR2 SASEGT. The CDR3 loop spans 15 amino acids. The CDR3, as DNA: TGTGCCAACAGTTTCCCGACAGTAAGGAATGAAAAACTGTTTTTT. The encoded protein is CANSFPTVRNEKLFF.

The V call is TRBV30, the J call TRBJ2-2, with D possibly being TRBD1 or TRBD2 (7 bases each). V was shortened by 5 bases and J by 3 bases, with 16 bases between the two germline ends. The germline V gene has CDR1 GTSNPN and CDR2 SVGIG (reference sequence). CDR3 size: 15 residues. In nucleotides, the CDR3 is TGTGCCTGGGGGGAGGGGACAGCGTACACCGGGGAGCTGTTTTTT. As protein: CAWGEGTAYTGELFF.

CDR3 in amino acids: CASSLGQRGETQYF. The CDR3 DNA reads TGTGCCAGTAGCTTGGGACAAAGAGGAGAGACCCAGTACTTC. The chain recombines TRBV19 with TRBJ2-5; D may be TRBD1 (6 bases). Germline CDR1 LNHDA, CDR2 SQIVND (reference sequence). The CDR3 is 14 residues long. Trimming took 6 bases from V and 4 from J, leaving 15 bases between them.

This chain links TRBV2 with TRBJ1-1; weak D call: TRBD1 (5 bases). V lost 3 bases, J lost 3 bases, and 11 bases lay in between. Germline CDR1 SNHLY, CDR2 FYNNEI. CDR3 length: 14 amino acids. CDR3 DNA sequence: TGTGCCAGCAGTGAGTTAGGGGAGGACACTGAAGCTTTCTTT. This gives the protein CASSELGEDTEAFF.

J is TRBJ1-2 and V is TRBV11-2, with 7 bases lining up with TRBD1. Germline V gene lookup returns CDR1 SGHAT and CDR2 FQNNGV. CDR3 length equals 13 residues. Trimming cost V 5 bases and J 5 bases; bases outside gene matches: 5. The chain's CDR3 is CASSPQGGYGYTF. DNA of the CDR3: TGTGCCAGCAGCCCTCAGGGGGGGTATGGCTACACCTTC.

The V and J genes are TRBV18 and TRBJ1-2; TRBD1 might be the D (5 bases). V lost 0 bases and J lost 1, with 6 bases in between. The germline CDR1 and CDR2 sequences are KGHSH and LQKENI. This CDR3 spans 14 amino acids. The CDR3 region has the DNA TGTGCCAGCTCACCACCGGGGGTTAACTATGGCTACACCTTC. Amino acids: CASSPPGVNYGYTF.

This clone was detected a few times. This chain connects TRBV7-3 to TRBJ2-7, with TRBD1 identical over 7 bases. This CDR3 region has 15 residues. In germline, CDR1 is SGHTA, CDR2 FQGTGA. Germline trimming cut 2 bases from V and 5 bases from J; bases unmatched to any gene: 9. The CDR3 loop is CASSLAPTGIHEQYF. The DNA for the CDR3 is TGTGCCAGCAGCTTAGCGCCGACAGGGATCCACGAGCAGTACTTC.

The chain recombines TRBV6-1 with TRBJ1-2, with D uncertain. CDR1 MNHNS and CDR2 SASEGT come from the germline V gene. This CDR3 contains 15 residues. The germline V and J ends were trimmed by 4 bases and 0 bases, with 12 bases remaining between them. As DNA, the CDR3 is TGTGCCAGCAGTGCTCTGGACGGTTCTAACTATGGCTACACCTTC. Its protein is CASSALDGSNYGYTF.

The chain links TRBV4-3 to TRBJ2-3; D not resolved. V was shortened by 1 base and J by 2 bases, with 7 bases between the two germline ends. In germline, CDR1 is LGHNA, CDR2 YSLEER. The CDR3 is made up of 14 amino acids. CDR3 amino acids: CASSQGHHTDTQYF. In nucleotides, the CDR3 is TGCGCCAGCAGCCAAGGACACCACACAGATACGCAGTATTTT.

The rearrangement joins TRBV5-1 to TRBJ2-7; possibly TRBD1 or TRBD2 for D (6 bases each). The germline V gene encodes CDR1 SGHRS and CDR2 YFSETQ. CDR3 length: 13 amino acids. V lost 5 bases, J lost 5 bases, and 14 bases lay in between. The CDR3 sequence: CASSRGARDEQYF. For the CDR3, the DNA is TGCGCCAGCAGTAGGGGGGCTAGAGACGAGCAGTACTTC.

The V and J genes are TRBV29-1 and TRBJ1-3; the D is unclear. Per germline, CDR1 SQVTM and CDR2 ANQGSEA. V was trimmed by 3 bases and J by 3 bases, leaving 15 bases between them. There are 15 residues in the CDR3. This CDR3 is CSVEMVGGSGNTIYF. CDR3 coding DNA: TGCAGCGTTGAGATGGTGGGAGGAAGTGGAAACACCATATATTTT.

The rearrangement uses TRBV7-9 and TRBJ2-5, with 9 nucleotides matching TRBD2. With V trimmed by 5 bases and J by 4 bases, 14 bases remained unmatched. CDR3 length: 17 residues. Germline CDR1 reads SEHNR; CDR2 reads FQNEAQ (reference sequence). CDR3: CASSPGLAWGRGETQYF. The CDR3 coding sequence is TGTGCCAGCAGCCCGGGACTAGCATGGGGGAGAGGAGAGACCCAGTACTTC.

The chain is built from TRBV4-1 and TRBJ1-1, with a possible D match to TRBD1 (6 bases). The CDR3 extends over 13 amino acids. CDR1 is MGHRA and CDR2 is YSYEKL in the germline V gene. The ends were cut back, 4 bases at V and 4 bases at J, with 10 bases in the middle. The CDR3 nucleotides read TGCGCCAGCAGCCCACAGGGTTCCACTGAAGCTTTCTTT. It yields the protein CASSPQGSTEAFF.

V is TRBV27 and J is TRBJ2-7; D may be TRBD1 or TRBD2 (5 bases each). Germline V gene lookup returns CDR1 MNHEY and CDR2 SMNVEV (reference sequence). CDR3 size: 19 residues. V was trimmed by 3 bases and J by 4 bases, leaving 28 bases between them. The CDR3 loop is CASSFEVGYGTYMGYEQYF. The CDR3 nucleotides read TGTGCCAGCAGTTTCGAAGTAGGTTATGGGACCTACATGGGATACGAGCAGTACTTC.